This T cell receptor beta chain was sequenced for a study of cytomegalovirus exposure and HLA in healthy donors. Primers included in the PCR were 60 Vbeta and 13 Jbeta primers. Clones were sequenced by immunoSEQ multiplex PCR, and TCRdb holds only the in-frame ones, with some missing. The data hold more than 150,000 clones, with 75% to 80% observed a single time. In this sample, this clone turned up once. After removal of 0 bases from V and 9 bases from J, the junction contained 3 bases not matched to a gene. The CDR3 extends over 16 amino acids. Germline assignment: CDR1 SGHTA and CDR2 FQGNSA. Sample: PBMCs. This sequence originates from a man between 45 and 60 years old in good health and CMV-seropositive. The chain recombines TRBV7-2 with TRBJ2-3, with 16 bases lining up with TRBD2. CDR3 nucleotide sequence: TGTGCCAGCAGCTTAGCGGGACTAGCGGGGGGGGACACGCAGTATTTT. This sequence encodes CASSLAGLAGGDTQYF.